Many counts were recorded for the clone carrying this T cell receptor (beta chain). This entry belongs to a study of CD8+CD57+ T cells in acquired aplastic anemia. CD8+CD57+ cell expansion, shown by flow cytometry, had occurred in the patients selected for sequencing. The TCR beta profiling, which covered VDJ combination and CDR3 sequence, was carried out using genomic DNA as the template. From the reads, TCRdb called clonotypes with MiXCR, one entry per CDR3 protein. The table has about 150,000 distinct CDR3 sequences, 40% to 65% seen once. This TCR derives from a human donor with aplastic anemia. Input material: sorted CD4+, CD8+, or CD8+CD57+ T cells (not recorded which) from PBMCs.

The CDR3: CASSRFDEQFF. CDR3 sequence (DNA): TGTGCCAGCAGCCGGTTTGATGAGCAGTTCTTC. The rearrangement uses TRBV27 and TRBJ2-1; D is undetermined. Trimming cost V 6 bases and J 8 bases, with 8 bases left between them. The CDR3 has 11 residues. From germline, CDR1 is MNHEY and CDR2 SMNVEV (reference sequence).